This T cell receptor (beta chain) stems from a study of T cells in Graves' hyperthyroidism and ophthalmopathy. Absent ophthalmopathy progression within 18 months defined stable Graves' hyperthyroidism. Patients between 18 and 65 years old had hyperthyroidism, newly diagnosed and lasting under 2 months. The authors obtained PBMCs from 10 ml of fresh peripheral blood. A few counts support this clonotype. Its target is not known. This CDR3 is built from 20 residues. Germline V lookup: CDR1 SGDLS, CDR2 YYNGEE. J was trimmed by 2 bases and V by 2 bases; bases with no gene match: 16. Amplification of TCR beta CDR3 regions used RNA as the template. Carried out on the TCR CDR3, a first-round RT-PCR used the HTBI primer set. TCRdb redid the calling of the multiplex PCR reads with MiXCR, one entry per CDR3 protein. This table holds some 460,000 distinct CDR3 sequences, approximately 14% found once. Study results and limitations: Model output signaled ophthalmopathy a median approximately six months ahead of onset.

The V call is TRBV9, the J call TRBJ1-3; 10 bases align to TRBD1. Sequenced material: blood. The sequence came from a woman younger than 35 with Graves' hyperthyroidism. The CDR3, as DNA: TGTGCCAGCAGCGTGACATCGGGACAGGGGTTTGCCTTTCCTGGAAACACCATATATTTT. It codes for CASSVTSGQGFAFPGNTIYF.